This entry concerns a single TCR beta chain. These data come from a study of blood T cell repertoires in COVID-19. The wider study: The United States, Italy and Spain supplied acute and convalescent COVID-19 samples. Nucleic acid was either cDNA or gDNA, and it came from T cells, B-cell-depleted T cells, or PBMCs.

Original processing methods: Reference gene primer amplification in the assay estimated nucleated cell counts. Data came from immunoSEQ multiplex PCR; TCRdb stores just in-frame clones and leaves some out. V and J calls and clone size are given by that table; D and trimming were obtained from the DNA. The table shows tens of thousands of clones, with roughly 90% occurring only once. The germline gives CDR1 SGDLS, CDR2 YYNGEE. The CDR3 extends over 13 amino acids. Trimming left V 0 bases short and J 5 bases short, with 7 bases between. This receptor was obtained from a man in his 60s with active COVID-19. This rearrangement joins TRBV9 to TRBJ2-3, with D possibly TRBD1 on 6 matching bases. Material: peripheral blood. CDR3 nucleotides: TGTGCCAGCAGCGTAGGGGGGCTAGATACGCAGTATTTT. Its translation: CASSVGGLDTQYF.